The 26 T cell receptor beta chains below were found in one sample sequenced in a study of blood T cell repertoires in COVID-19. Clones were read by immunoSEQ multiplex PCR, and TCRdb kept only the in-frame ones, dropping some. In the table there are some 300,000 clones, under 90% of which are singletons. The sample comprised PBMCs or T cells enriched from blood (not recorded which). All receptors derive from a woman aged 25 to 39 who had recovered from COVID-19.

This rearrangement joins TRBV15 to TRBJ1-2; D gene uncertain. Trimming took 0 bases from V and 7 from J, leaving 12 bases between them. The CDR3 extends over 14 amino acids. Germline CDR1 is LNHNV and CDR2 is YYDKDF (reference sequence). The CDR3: CATSRDRTPGGYTF. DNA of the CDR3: TGTGCCACCAGCAGAGACCGGACTCCGGGTGGCTACACCTTC.

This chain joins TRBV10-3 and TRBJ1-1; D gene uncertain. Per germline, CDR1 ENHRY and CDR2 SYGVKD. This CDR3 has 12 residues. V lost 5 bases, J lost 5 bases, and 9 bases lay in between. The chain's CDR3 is CAISKGATEAFF. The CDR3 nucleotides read TGTGCCATCAGTAAGGGAGCGACTGAAGCTTTCTTT.

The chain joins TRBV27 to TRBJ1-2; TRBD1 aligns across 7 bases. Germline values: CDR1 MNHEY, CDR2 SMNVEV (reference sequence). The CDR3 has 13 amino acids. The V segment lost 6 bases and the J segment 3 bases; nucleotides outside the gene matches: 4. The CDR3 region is CASRRQGDYGYTF. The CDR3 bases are TGTGCCAGCAGAAGACAGGGAGACTATGGCTACACCTTC.

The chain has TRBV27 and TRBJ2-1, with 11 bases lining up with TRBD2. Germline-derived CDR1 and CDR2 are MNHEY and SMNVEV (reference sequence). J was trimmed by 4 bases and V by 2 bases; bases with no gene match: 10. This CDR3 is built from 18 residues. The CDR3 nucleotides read TGTGCCAGCAGTTTAAGTGGGCCGGGACTAGCGGTTTACAATGAGCAGTTCTTC. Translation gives CASSLSGPGLAVYNEQFF.

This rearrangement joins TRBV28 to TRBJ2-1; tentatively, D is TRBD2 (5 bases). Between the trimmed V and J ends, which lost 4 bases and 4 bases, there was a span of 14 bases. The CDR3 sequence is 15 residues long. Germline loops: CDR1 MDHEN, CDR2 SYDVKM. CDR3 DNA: TGTGCCAGCAGTTCTACGGCGGGCGATTACAATGAGCAGTTCTTC. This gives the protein CASSSTAGDYNEQFF.

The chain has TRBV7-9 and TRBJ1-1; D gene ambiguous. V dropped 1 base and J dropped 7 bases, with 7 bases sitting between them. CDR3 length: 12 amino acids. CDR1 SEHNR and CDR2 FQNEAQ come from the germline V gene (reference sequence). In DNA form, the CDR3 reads TGTGCCAGCAGCTTAGGGGCCGTTGAAGCTTTCTTT. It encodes CASSLGAVEAFF.

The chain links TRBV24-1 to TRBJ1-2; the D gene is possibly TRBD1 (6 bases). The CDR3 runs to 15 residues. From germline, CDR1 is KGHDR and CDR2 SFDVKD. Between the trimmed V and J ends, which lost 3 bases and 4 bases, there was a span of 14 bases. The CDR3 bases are TGTGCCACCAGTGATCGCTCGGACAGTGGCTATGGCTACACCTTC. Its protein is CATSDRSDSGYGYTF.

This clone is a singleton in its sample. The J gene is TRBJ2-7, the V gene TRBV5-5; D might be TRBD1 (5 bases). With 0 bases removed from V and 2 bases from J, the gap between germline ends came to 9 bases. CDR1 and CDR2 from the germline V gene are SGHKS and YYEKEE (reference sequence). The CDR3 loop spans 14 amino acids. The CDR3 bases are TGTGCCAGCAGCTTGGGACAGCTAACCTACGAGCAGTACTTC. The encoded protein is CASSLGQLTYEQYF. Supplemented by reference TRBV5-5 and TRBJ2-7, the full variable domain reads DAGVTQSPTHLIKTRGQQVTLRCSPISGHKSVSWYQQVLGQGPQFIFQYYEKEERGRGNFPDRFSARQFPNYSSELNVNALLLGDSALYLCASSLGQLTYEQYFGPGTRLTVT.

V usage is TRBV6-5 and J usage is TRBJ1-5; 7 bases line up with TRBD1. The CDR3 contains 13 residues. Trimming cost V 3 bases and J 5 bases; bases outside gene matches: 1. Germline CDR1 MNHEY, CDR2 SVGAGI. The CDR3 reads CASSYQGDQPQHF. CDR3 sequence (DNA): TGTGCCAGCAGTTATCAGGGGGATCAGCCCCAGCATTTT.

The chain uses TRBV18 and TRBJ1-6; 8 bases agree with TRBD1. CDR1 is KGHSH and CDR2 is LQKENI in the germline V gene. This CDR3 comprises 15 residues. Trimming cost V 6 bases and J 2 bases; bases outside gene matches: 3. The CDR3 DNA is TGTGCCAGCTCGCAACAGGGGGCCTATAATTCACCCCTCCACTTT. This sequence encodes CASSQQGAYNSPLHF. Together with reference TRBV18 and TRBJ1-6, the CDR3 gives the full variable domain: NAGVMQNPRHLVRRRGQEARLRCSPMKGHSHVYWYRQLPEEGLKFMVYLQKENIIDESGMPKERFSAEFPKEGPSILRIQQVVRGDSAAYFCASSQQGAYNSPLHFGNGTRLTVT.

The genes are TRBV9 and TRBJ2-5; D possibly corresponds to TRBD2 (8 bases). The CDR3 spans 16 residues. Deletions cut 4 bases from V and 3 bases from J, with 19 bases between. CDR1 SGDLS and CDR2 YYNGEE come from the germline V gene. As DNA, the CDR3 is TGTGCCAGCAGCCCAAGGGGGCGGGAGGATGAAGAGACCCAGTACTTC. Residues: CASSPRGREDEETQYF.

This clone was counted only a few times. Here the CDR3 DNA reads TGTGCCAGCCGCGGGGGTTTCTACGAGCAGTACTTC. Encoded protein: CASRGGFYEQYF. This rearrangement joins TRBV6-5 to TRBJ2-7, with 7 bases identical to TRBD2. Germline-derived CDR1 and CDR2 are MNHEY and SVGAGI. The CDR3 covers 12 residues. Germline trimming cut 8 bases from V and 3 bases from J; bases unmatched to any gene: 4.

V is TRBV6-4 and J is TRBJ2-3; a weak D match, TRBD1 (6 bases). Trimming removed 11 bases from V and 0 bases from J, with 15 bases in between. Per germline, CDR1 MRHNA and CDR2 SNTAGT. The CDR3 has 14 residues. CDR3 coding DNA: TGTGCCTCCGCTCGGACAGATAGCACAGATACGCAGTATTTT. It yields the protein CASARTDSTDTQYF.

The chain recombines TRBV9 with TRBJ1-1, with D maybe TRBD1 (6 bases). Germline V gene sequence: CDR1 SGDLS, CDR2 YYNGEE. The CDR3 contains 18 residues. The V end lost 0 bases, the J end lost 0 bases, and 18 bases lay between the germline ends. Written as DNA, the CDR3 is TGTGCCAGCAGCGTAGAATCGTTCGGGGGGCAAATGAACACTGAAGCTTTCTTT. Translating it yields CASSVESFGGQMNTEAFF.

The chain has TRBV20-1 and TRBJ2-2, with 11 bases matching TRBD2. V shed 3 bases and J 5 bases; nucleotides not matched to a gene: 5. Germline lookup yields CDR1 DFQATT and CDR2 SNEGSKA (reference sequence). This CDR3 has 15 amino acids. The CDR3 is CSASGLAGGTGELFF. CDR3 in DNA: TGCAGTGCTAGTGGGCTAGCGGGAGGTACCGGGGAGCTGTTTTTT.

CDR3 bases: TGTGCCAGCAGCCAAGAAGGGAGGAGTGAAAAACTGTTTTTT. It codes for CASSQEGRSEKLFF. The chain uses TRBV14 and TRBJ1-4; no clear D. V was shortened by 0 bases and J by 7 bases, with 9 bases between the two germline ends. Germline V gene sequence: CDR1 SGHDN, CDR2 FVKESK. This CDR3 comprises 14 residues.

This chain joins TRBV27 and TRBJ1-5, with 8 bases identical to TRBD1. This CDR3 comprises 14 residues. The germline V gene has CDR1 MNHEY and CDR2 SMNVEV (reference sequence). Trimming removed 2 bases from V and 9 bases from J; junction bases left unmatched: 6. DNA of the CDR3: TGTGCCAGCAGTTTAGGACAGGGATTATGGCCCCAGCATTTT. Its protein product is CASSLGQGLWPQHF.

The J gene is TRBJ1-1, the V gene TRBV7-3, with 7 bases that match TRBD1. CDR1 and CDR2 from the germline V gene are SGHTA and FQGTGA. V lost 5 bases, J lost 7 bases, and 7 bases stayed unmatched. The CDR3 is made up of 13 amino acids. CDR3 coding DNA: TGTGCCAGCAGCCAAGGACGACAGGGTGAAGCTTTCTTT. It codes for CASSQGRQGEAFF.

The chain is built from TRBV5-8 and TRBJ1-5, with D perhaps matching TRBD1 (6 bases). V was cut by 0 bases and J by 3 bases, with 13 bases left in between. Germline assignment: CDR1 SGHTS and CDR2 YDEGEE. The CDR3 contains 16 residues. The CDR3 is CASSLGGPRTNQPQHF. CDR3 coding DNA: TGTGCCAGCAGCTTGGGGGGGCCCCGAACCAATCAGCCCCAGCATTTT. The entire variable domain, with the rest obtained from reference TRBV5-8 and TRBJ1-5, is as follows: EAGVTQSPTHLIKTRGQQATLRCSPISGHTSVYWYQQALGLGLQFLLWYDEGEERNRGNFPPRFSGRQFPNYSSELNVNALELEDSALYLCASSLGGPRTNQPQHFGDGTRLSIL.

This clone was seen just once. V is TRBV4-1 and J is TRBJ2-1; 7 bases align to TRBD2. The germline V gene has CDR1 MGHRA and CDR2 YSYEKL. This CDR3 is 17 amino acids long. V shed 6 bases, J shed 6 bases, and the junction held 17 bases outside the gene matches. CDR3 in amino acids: CASRQTAGTKAGNEQFF. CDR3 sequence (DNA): TGCGCCAGCAGACAGACAGCGGGGACTAAGGCAGGCAATGAGCAGTTCTTC.

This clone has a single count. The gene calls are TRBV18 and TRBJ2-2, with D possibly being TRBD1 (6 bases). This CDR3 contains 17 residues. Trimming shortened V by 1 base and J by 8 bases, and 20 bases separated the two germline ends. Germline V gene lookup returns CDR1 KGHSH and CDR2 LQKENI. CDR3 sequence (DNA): TGTGCCAGCTCACCACGTATCACAGGGTGGGAGCAAGGGGAGCTGTTTTTT. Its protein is CASSPRITGWEQGELFF.

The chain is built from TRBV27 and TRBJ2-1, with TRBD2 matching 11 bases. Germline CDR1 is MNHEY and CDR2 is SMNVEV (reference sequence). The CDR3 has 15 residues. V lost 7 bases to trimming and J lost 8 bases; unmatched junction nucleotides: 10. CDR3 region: CASNLAGGRLDEQFF. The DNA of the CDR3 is TGTGCCAGCAACTTAGCGGGGGGGAGGTTGGATGAGCAGTTCTTC.

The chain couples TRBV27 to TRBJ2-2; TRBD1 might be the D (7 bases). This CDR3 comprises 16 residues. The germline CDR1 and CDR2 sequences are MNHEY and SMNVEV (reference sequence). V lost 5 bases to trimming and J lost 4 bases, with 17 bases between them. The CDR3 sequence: CASSRRAGGSTGELFF. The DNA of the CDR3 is TGTGCCAGCAGTCGCCGCGCAGGGGGGAGCACCGGGGAGCTGTTTTTT.

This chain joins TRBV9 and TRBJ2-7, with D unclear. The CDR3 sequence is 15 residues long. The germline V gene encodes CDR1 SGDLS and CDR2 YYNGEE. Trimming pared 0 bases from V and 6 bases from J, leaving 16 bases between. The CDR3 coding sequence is TGTGCCAGCAGCGTAGAACCATCCGCCCTCGGCGAGCAGTACTTC. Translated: CASSVEPSALGEQYF.

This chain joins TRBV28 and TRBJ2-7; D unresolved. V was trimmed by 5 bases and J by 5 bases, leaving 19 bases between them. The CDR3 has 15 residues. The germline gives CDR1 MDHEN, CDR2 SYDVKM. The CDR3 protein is CASSPPTLPKDEQYF. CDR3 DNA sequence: TGTGCCAGCAGTCCCCCGACACTCCCTAAGGACGAGCAGTACTTC.

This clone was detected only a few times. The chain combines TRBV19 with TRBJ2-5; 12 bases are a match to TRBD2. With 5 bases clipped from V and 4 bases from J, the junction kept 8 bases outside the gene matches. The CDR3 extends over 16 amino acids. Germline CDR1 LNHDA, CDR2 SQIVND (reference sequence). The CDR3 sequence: CASSATGTSGSETQYF. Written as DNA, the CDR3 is TGTGCCAGTAGTGCCACCGGGACTAGCGGGTCAGAGACCCAGTACTTC.